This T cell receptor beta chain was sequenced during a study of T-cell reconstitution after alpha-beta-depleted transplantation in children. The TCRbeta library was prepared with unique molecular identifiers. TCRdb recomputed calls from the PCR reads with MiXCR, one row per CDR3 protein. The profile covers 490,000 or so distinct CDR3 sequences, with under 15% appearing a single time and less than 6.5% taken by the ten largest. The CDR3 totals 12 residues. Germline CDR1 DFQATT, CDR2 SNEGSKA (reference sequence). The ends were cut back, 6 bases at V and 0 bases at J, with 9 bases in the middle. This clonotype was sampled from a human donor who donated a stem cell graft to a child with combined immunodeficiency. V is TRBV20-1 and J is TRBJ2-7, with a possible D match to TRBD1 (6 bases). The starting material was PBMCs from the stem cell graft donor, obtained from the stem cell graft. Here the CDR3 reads CSARTDSYEQYF. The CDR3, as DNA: TGCAGTGCGCGGACAGACTCCTACGAGCAGTACTTC.